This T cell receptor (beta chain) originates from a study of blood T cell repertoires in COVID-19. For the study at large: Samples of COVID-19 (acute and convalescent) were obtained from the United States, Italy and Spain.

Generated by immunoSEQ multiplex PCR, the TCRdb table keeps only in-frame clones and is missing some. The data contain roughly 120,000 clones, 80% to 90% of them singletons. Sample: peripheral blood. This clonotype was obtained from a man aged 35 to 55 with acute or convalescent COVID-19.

The CDR3 here is CRGGRETRTDTQYF. DNA for the CDR3: TGCCGGGGGGGGCGGGAGACGAGGACAGATACGCAGTATTTT. This chain links TRBV10-1 with TRBJ2-3, with 8 bases identical to TRBD2. The CDR3 runs to 14 residues. From germline, CDR1 is WNHNN and CDR2 SYGVQD (reference sequence).